This T cell receptor (beta chain) came from a study of T cell responses to AZD1222 COVID-19 vaccine. Profiled with immunoSEQ multiplex PCR; TCRdb holds only in-frame clones, not every one. The sample contains approximately 150,000 clones, about 93% of which appear only once. The sequencing here drew on peripheral blood, taken 28 days after the second AZD1222 dose. This receptor was identified in an adult who received the AZD1222 COVID-19 vaccine.

This chain's CDR3 is CASSIMGSVYEQYF. In DNA form, the CDR3 reads TGTGCCAGTAGTATCATGGGATCCGTCTACGAGCAGTACTTC. The rearrangement links TRBV19 to TRBJ2-7, with D unresolved. The CDR3 consists of 14 residues. V was pared by 3 bases and J by 3 bases, with 12 bases between. Per the germline V gene, CDR1 is LNHDA and CDR2 is SQIVND (reference sequence).